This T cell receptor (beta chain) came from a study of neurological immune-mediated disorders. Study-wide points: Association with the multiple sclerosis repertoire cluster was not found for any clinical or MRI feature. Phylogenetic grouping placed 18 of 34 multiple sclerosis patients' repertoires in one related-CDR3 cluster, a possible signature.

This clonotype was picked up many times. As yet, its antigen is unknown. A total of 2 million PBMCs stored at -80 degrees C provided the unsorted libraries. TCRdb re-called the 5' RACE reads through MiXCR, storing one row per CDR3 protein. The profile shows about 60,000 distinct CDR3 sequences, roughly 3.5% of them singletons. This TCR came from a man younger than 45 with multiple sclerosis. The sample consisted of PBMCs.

The CDR3 nucleotides read TGTGCCAGCAGTTTCAAAATCGTCGACAGTTCCCCCGGAGATACGCAGTATTTT. Encoded protein: CASSFKIVDSSPGDTQYF. The chain joins TRBV6-6 to TRBJ2-3, with D tentatively TRBD1 (5 bases). This CDR3 is 18 amino acids long. Trimming cost V 4 bases and J 5 bases, with 25 bases left between them. Germline values: CDR1 MNHNY, CDR2 SVGAGI (reference sequence).